The clone carrying this T cell receptor (beta chain) appeared once. The CDR3 has 17 amino acids. Germline CDR1 is SGDLS and CDR2 is YYNGEE. Trimming took 4 bases from V and 1 from J; bases not matched to a gene: 12. This record comes from a study of blood T cell repertoires in COVID-19. Whole-study context: There were acute and convalescent COVID-19 samples, and they came from the United States, Italy and Spain. T cells, B-cell-depleted T cells, or PBMCs provided the cDNA or gDNA that served as material.

In the authors' workflow: Researchers report that nucleated cell counts were estimated from reference gene primer amplification. The repertoire was sequenced with immunoSEQ multiplex PCR; TCRdb's copy has only in-frame clones and lacks some. The V and J calls and clone size were taken over from that table, and D and trimming were inferred from the DNA. The profile covers roughly 130,000 clones, with more than 80% appearing a single time and roughly 4.7% taken by the ten largest. This chain uses TRBV9 with TRBJ1-2, with 8 bases aligning to TRBD1. The TCR was taken from a man in his forties with acute or convalescent COVID-19. Sequencing was carried out using peripheral blood. Here the CDR3 DNA reads TGTGCCAGCAGCCTTGGAGGACAGGGAATAGGTAACTATGGCTACACCTTC. This codes for CASSLGGQGIGNYGYTF. The variable domain in full, with the rest retrieved from reference TRBV9 and TRBJ1-2, is DSGVTQTPKHLITATGQRVTLRCSPRSGDLSVYWYQQSLDQGLQFLIQYYNGEERAKGNILERFSAQQFPDLHSELNLSSLELGDSALYFCASSLGGQGIGNYGYTFGSGTRLTVV.